The T cell receptor (beta chain) described here comes from a study of blood T cell repertoires in COVID-19. The CDR3 loop spans 13 amino acids. V was clipped by 7 bases and J by 5 bases, with 13 bases between them. CDR1 and CDR2 (germline): SGDLS, YYNGEE. Libraries were prepared by immunoSEQ multiplex PCR; TCRdb keeps only in-frame clonotypes and omits some of them. The sample holds about 39,000 clones, approximately 80% seen once. This chain joins TRBV9 and TRBJ1-5, with D uncertain. The sample was peripheral blood. The TCR sequence derives from a man between 45 and 60 years old with active or convalescent COVID-19. This chain's CDR3 is CASPLPRDQPQHF. CDR3 sequence (DNA): TGTGCCAGCCCTTTGCCTAGAGATCAGCCCCAGCATTTT.